This T cell receptor (beta chain) was profiled in a study of blood T cell repertoires in COVID-19 (dated by TCRdb to the early 2020s). With regard to the full study: Samples from collaborators originated in the United States, Italy and Spain and spanned both the acute and convalescent phases of COVID-19. The repertoires were made available in a free public database intended to serve as a resource for research on the immune response to SARS-CoV-2. Subjects who had been exposed to COVID-19, were actively infected with it, or had recovered from it provided the deeply sampled blood TCRbeta repertoires that made up the dataset. The prospective study material was composed of cDNA or gDNA derived from T cells, B-cell-depleted T cells, or PBMCs. Sample metadata almost always included a de-identified subject ID, COVID-19 status, age in years and sex. The samples were drawn from two sources: the first 160 participants of the ongoing ImmuneRACE study, and 1,254 subjects contributed by 6 global collaborators. Where available, HLA class I and class II types were taken from metadata supplied by the sample provider and were not determined by assay-based typing. Paper-wide results and their limitations: How much clinical and demographic metadata was included differed by source and by participant, and the metadata was provided uncurated.

Participants in the prospective study were aged roughly 18 to 89 years, lived in some 24 United States geographic areas, and enrolled through a virtual design. Cohort assignment in the prospective study relied on participant-reported clinical history from a screening survey and a study questionnaire. In the prospective study, whole blood, serum and a nasopharyngeal or oropharyngeal swab were collected from each participant by mobile phlebotomists. Participants in the prospective study had the option to provide additional blood draws and questionnaires over an approximately 2-month period. Before DNA extraction, blood samples from the prospective study were shipped at room temperature or frozen. TCRbeta CDR3 regions were amplified from genomic DNA using the immunoSEQ Assay, a bias-controlled multiplex PCR. The study's own analysis went as follows. The number of nucleated cells in each sample was estimated from the amplification of reference gene primers within the assay. To quantify the absolute abundance of each unique TCRbeta CDR3 rearrangement, sequence reads were collapsed and filtered. Productive Simpson clonality was computed per sample as the square root of Simpson's diversity index over productive rearrangements. TCRdb mirrors the immuneACCESS table, restricted to in-frame sequences. Some clones are absent from its copies; in checked studies, under half trace to an unresolved V gene, and the reason for the others is unknown. V, J and clone size were drawn from that table, and D and trimming were deduced from the DNA. The sample includes about 480,000 clones, with about 85% observed a single time. Of the sample, almost 2% is held by the ten largest clones.

After removal of 0 bases from V and 1 base from J, the junction retains 1 base not matched to a gene. Per the germline V gene, KGHSH is the CDR1 and LQKENI is the CDR2. The CDR3 runs 15 amino acids, cysteine and phenylalanine included. Only CDR3 DNA remains: 45 bases, in frame from the first base. Of note for this clone: Its antigen is currently not known. One base away there is no much larger clone; base qualities are not given. The sample carries other DNA sequences with the same CDR3.

This clonotype was sampled from a woman aged 18-35 years with acute COVID-19. This chain is built from TRBV18 and TRBJ1-1, with TRBD1 matching 8 junction bases. Sequencing was carried out using PBMCs or T cells enriched from blood (not recorded which). The nucleotides read TGTGCCAGCTCACCACCCGGGACAGGGAACACTGAAGCTTTCTTT. The resulting protein is CASSPPGTGNTEAFF.